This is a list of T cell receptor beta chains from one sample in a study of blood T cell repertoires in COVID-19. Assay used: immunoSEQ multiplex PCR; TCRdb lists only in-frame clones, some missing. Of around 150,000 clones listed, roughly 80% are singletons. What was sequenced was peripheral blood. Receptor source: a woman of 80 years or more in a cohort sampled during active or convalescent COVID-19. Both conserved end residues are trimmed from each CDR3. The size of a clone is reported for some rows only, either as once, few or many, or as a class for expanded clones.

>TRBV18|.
ASSPGGGSIQY
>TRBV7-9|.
ASSPPTGMGEKLF
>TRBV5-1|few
ASSTGKSGNTIY
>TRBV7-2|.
ASTRGGSYNEQF
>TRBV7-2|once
ASSANRGLQETQY
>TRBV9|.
ASSVGQYTDTQY
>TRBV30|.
AWNRGSGSPLH
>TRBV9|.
ASSVGDVSSPLH
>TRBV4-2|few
ASSQTGLATNEQF
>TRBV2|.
ASSGAGVETEAF
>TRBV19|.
ASWDTGVNTEAF
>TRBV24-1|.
ATSEHSTADTQY
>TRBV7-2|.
ASSFDYSGANVLT
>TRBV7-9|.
ASSSRFDYGYT
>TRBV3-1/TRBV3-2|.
ASSPTGDGGYT
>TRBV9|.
ASSPQRGGTGELF